The sequence of this T cell receptor beta chain was determined in a study of cytomegalovirus exposure and HLA in healthy donors. In the PCR, 60 Vbeta and 13 Jbeta primers were used. Repertoires were generated with immunoSEQ multiplex PCR, while TCRdb's copy carries only in-frame clones and drops some. The sample has 150,000 to 200,000 clones, around 82% seen once. V was pared by 0 bases and J by 4 bases, with 12 bases of the junction left unmatched. This CDR3 contains 17 residues. Germline values: CDR1 SGHRS, CDR2 YFSETQ. Whole-study results and caveats: Some V segments, TRBV6-2 and TRBV6-3 among them, were indistinguishable and were therefore excluded.

Comments on this clone: The antigen remains unidentified.

The gene calls are TRBV5-1 and TRBJ1-1, with 7 bases matching TRBD1. This receptor was taken from a boy younger than 18 in good health and CMV-seronegative. The sequenced sample consisted of PBMCs. Here the CDR3 reads CASSLGPDRVPFTEAFF. DNA for the CDR3: TGCGCCAGCAGCTTGGGTCCCGACAGGGTACCATTCACTGAAGCTTTCTTT.